This entry features one T cell receptor beta chain sequence. No antigen is known for it. Germline values: CDR1 SEHNR, CDR2 FQNEAQ (reference sequence). The CDR3 runs to 12 residues. Trimming took 8 bases from V and 10 from J, leaving 15 bases between them. This entry belongs to a study of cytomegalovirus exposure and HLA in healthy donors. Notes on the study in general: Three CMV-associated chains were confirmed in vitro to be specific for CMV antigens. Per published accounts, TCR beta sequences correctly predicted the HLA-A and HLA-B alleles of most subjects.

Use of 60 Vbeta and 13 Jbeta primers characterized the PCR. Original methodology: A later analysis counted tens of millions of unique TCR beta chains, some 12 million shared. The table came from immunoSEQ multiplex PCR; TCRdb's copy has only in-frame clones and leaves some out. V and J calls and clone size are those listed in that table; D and trimming were worked out from the DNA. The sample shows hundreds of thousands of clones, 60% to 80% of them seen only once. This chain joins TRBV7-9 and TRBJ2-1; weak D call: TRBD2 (6 bases). The receptor was derived from a male donor in good health and CMV-seronegative. The source material was PBMCs. Here the CDR3 reads CASDFRGREQFF. CDR3 bases: TGTGCCAGCGACTTCCGGGGGAGGGAGCAGTTCTTC.